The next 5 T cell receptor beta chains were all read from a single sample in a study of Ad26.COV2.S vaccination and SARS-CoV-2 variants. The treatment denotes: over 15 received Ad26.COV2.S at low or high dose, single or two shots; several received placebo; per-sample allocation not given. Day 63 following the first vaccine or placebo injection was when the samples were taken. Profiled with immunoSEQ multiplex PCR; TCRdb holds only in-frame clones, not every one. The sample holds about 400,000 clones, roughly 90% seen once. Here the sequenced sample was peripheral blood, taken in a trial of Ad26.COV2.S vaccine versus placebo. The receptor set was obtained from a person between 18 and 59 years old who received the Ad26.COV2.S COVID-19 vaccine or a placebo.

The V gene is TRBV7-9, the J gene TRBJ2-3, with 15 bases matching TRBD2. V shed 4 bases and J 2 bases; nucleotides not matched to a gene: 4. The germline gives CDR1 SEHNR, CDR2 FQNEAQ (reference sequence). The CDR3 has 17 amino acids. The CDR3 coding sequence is TGTGCCAGCAGCTCGGGACTAGCGGGGGGCGTCACAGATACGCAGTATTTT. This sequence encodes CASSSGLAGGVTDTQYF.

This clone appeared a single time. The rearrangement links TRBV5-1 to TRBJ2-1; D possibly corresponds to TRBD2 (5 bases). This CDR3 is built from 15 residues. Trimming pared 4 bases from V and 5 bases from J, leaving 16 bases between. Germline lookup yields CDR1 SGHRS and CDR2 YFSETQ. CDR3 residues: CASSRLQGLDNEQFF. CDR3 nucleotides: TGCGCCAGCAGCCGACTACAAGGACTTGACAATGAGCAGTTCTTC. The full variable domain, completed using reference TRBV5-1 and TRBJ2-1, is KAGVTQTPRYLIKTRGQQVTLSCSPISGHRSVSWYQQTPGQGLQFLFEYFSETQRNKGNFPGRFSGRQFSNSRSEMNVSTLELGDSALYLCASSRLQGLDNEQFFGPGTRLTVL.

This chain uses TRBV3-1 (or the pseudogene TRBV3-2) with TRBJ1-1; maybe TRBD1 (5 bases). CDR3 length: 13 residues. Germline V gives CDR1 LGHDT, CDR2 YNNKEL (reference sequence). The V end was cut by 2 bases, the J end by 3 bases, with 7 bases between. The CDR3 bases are TGTGCCAGCAGCCAATTGGGGGACACTGAAGCTTTCTTT. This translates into CASSQLGDTEAFF.

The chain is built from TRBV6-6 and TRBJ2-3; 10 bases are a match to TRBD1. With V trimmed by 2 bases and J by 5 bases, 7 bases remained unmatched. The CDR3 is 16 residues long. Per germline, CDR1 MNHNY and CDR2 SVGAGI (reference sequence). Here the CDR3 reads CASSYAGQGRVDTQYF. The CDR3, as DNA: TGTGCCAGCAGTTACGCGGGACAGGGGCGAGTAGATACGCAGTATTTT.

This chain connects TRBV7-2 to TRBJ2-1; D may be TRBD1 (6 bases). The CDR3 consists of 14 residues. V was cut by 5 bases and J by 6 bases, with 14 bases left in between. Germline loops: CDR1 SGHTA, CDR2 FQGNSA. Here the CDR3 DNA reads TGTGCCAGCAGCCTAACTAGGACAGCCAATGAGCAGTTCTTC. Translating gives CASSLTRTANEQFF. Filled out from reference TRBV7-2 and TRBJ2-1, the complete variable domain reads GAGVSQSPSNKVTEKGKDVELRCDPISGHTALYWYRQSLGQGLEFLIYFQGNSAPDKSGLPSDRFSAERTGGSVSTLTIQRTQQEDSAVYLCASSLTRTANEQFFGPGTRLTVL.